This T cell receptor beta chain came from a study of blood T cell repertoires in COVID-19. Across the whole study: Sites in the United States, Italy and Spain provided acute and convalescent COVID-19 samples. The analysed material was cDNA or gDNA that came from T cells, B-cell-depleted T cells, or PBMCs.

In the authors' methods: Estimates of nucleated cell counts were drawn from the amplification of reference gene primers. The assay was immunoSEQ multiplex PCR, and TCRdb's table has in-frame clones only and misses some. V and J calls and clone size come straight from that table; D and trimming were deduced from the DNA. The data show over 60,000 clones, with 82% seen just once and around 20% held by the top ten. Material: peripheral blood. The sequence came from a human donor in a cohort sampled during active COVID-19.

The CDR3 coding sequence is TGTGCCAGCAGACAGGGAGCGGCTGAAGCTTTCTTT. Translating gives CASRQGAAEAFF. The chain couples TRBV28 to TRBJ1-1, with D perhaps TRBD1 (6 bases). Germline lookup yields CDR1 MDHEN and CDR2 SYDVKM. This CDR3 is 12 amino acids long. V dropped 6 bases and J dropped 6 bases, with 11 bases sitting between them.